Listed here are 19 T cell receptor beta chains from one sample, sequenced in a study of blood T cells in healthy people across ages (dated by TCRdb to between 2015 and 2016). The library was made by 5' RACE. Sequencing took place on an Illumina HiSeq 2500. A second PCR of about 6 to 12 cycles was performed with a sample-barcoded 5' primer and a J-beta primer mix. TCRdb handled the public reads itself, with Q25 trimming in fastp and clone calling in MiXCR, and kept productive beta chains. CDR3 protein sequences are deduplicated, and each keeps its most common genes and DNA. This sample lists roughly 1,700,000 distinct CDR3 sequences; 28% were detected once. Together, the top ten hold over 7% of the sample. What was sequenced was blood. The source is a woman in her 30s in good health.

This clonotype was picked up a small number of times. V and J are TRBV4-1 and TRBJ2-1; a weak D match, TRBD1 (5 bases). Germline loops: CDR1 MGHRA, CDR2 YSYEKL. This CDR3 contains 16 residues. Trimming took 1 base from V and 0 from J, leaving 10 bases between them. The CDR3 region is CASSQGGTGSYNEQFF. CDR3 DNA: TGCGCCAGCAGCCAAGGAGGCACAGGCTCCTACAATGAGCAGTTCTTC.

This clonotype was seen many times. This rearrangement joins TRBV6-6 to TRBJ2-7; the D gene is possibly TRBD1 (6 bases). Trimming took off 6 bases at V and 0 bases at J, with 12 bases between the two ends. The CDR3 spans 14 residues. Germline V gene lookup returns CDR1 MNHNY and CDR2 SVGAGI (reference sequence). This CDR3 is CASRDSWSSYEQYF. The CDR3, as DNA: TGTGCCAGCAGGGACAGCTGGAGCTCCTACGAGCAGTACTTC.

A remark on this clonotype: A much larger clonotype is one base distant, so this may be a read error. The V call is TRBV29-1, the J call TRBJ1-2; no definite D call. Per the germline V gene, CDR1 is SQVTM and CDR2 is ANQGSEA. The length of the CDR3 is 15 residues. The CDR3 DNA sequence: TGCACATTTACCGAGTCGTCAAGGGTAGAGTATGGCTCCACCTTC. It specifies CTFTESSRVEYGSTF. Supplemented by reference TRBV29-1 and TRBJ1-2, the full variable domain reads SAVISQKPSRDICQRGTSLTIQCQVDSQVTMMFWYRQQPGQSLTLIATANQGSEATYESGFVIDKFPISRPNLTFSTLTVSNMSPEDSSIYLCTFTESSRVEYGSTFGSGTRLTVV.

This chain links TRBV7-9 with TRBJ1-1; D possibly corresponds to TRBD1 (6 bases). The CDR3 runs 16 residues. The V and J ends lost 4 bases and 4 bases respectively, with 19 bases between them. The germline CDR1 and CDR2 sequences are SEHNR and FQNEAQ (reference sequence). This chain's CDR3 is CASSYRDKGYGTEAFF. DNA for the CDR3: TGTGCCAGCAGCTATCGGGACAAAGGGTATGGCACTGAAGCTTTCTTT.

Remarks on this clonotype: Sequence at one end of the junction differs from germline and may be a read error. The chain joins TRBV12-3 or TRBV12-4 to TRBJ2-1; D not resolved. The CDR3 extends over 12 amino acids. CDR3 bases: TGTACCAGCAGTTTAGAGTACAATGAGCAGTTCTTC. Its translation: CTSSLEYNEQFF.

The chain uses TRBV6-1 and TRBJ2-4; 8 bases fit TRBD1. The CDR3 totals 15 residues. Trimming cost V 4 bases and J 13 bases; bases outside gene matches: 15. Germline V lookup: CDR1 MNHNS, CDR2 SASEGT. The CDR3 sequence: CASSARQGNFDEQYF. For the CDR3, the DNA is TGTGCCAGCAGTGCGCGACAGGGGAATTTCGATGAGCAGTACTTC.

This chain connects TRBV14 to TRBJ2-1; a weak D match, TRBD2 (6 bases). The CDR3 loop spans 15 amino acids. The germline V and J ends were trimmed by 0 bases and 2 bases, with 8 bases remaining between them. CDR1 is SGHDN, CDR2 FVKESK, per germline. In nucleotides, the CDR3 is TGTGCCAGCAGCCAAGATAGCGGCGCCTACAATGAGCAGTTCTTC. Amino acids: CASSQDSGAYNEQFF.

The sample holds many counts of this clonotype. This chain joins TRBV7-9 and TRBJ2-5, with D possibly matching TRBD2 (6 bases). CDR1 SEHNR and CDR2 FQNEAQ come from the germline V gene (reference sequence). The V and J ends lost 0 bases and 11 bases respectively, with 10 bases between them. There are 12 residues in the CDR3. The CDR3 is CASSLASREQYF. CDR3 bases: TGTGCCAGCAGCTTAGCGAGCCGGGAGCAGTACTTC.

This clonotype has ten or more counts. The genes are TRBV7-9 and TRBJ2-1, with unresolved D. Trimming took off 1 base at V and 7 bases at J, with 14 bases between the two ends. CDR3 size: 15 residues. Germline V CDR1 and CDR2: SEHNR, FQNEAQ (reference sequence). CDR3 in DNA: TGTGCCAGCAGCTTAGTCGGTGTCGCACAAAATGAGCAGTTCTTC. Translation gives CASSLVGVAQNEQFF.

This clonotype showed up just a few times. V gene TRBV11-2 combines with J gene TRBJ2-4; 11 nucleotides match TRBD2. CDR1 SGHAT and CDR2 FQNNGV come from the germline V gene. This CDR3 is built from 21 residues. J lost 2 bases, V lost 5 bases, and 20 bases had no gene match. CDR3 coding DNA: TGTGCCAGCAGCCAGCAGCAATCTGGGCTAGCGGGAGGCATCTCCAAAAACATTCAGTACTTC. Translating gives CASSQQQSGLAGGISKNIQYF.

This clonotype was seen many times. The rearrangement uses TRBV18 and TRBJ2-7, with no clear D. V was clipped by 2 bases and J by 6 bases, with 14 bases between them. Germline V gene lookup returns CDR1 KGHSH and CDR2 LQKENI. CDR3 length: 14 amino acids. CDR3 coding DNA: TGTGCCAGCTCACCAGGGTCTAGTTCCCTCGAGCAGTACTTC. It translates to CASSPGSSSLEQYF.

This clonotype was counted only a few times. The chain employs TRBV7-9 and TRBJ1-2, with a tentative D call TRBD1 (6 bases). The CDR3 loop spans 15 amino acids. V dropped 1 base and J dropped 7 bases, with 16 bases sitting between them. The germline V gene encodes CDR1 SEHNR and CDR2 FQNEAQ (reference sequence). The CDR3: CASSLGIRGAAGYTF. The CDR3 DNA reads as TGTGCCAGCAGCTTAGGAATTCGGGGGGCGGCTGGCTACACCTTC.

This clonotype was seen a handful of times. The CDR3 nucleotides read TGTGCCAGCAGCCCAGGGCGTGTTGGCACAGATACGCAGTATTTT. As protein: CASSPGRVGTDTQYF. This chain connects TRBV28 to TRBJ2-3; possibly TRBD1 for D (5 bases). This CDR3 spans 15 amino acids. Deletions cut 6 bases from V and 1 base from J, with 14 bases between. Germline V gives CDR1 MDHEN, CDR2 SYDVKM. Variable domain in full (rest from reference TRBV28 and TRBJ2-3): DVKVTQSSRYLVKRTGEKVFLECVQDMDHENMFWYRQDPGLGLRLIYFSYDVKMKEKGDIPEGYSVSREKKERFSLILESASTNQTSMYLCASSPGRVGTDTQYFGPGTRLTVL.

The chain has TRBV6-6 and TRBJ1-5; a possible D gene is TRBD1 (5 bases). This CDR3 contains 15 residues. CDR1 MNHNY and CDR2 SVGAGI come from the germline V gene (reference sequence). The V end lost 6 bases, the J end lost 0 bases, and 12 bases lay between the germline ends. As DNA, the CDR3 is TGTGCCAGCAGCGGCGACAGTCATAGCAATCAGCCCCAGCATTTT. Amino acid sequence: CASSGDSHSNQPQHF.

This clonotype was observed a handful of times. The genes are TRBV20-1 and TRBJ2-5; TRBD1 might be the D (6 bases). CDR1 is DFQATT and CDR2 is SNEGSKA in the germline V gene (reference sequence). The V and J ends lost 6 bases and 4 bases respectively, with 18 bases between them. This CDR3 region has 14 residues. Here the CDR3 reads CSAPFEGVGETQYF. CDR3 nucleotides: TGCAGTGCCCCCTTCGAGGGGGTGGGAGAGACCCAGTACTTC.

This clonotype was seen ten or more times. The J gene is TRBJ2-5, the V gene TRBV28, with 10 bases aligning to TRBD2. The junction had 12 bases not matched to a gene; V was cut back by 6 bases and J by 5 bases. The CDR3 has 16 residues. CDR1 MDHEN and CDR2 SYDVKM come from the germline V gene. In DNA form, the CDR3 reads TGTGCCAGCAGGTCCAGCGGGGGGGCAGCGTGGGAGACCCAGTACTTC. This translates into CASRSSGGAAWETQYF.

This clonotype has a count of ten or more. The CDR3 nucleotides read TGTGCCAGCAGCCCCAGACAGGGGTCCTACGAGCAGTACTTC. It translates to CASSPRQGSYEQYF. The chain couples TRBV7-2 to TRBJ2-7; 8 bases align to TRBD1. The CDR3 has 14 amino acids. Looked up from germline, CDR1 is SGHTA and CDR2 is FQGNSA. V gave up 5 bases and J gave up 1 base; unmatched junction bases: 4. The full variable domain, in which reference TRBV7-2 and TRBJ2-7 provide the parts outside the CDR3, is GAGVSQSPSNKVTEKGKDVELRCDPISGHTALYWYRQSLGQGLEFLIYFQGNSAPDKSGLPSDRFSAERTGGSVSTLTIQRTQQEDSAVYLCASSPRQGSYEQYFGPGTRLTVT.

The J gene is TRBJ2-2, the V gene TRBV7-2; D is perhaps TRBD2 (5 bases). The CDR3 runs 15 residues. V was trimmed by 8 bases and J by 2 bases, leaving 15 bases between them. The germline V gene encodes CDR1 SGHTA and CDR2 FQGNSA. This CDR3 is CASAGGRANTGELFF. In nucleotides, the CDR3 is TGTGCCAGCGCTGGAGGACGGGCAAACACCGGGGAGCTGTTTTTT. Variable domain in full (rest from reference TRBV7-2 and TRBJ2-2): GAGVSQSPSNKVTEKGKDVELRCDPISGHTALYWYRQSLGQGLEFLIYFQGNSAPDKSGLPSDRFSAERTGGSVSTLTIQRTQQEDSAVYLCASAGGRANTGELFFGEGSRLTVL.

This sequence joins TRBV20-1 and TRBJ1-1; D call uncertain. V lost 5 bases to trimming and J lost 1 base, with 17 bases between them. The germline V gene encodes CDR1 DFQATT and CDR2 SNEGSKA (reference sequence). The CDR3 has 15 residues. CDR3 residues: CSARPGVRTNTEAFF. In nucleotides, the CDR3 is TGCAGTGCTCGCCCCGGGGTCCGCACGAACACTGAAGCTTTCTTT.